The 27 T cell receptor beta chains given below trace back to one sample, sequenced in a study of blood T cell repertoires in COVID-19 (dated by TCRdb to 2019 to 2021). Library preparation was by the immunoSEQ multiplex PCR assay. TCRdb re-hosts the immuneACCESS table, in-frame sequences only. Its copies lack some clones; in the studies checked, an unresolved V gene accounts for under half of them, and the cause for the rest is not known. The sample table shows about 320,000 clones, and approximately 85% are seen once. The top ten constitute roughly 7% of the sample. Input material: peripheral blood. The receptor source for this set is a human donor in a cohort sampled during active COVID-19.

This chain joins TRBV11-1 and TRBJ2-1; tentatively, D is TRBD2 (5 bases). V was clipped by 5 bases and J by 7 bases, with 9 bases between them. Germline CDR1 and CDR2: SGHAT and FQDESV (reference sequence). The CDR3 runs to 12 residues. CDR3 sequence reads: CASSDSGNEQFF. The CDR3 nucleotides are TGTGCCAGCAGCGACTCGGGAAATGAGCAGTTCTTC.

The chain carries TRBV5-1 and TRBJ1-6; possibly TRBD1 for D (5 bases). This CDR3 region has 11 residues. Germline CDR1 SGHRS, CDR2 YFSETQ. V was clipped by 2 bases and J by 15 bases, with 9 bases between them. The CDR3 protein is CASSFQGLLHF. The CDR3 nucleotides are TGCGCCAGCAGCTTTCAGGGTCTCCTCCACTTT.

The chain carries TRBV15 and TRBJ2-1; a weak D match, TRBD1 (5 bases). V was cut by 0 bases and J by 0 bases, with 6 bases left in between. The CDR3 contains 15 residues. The germline V gene has CDR1 LNHNV and CDR2 YYDKDF (reference sequence). The CDR3 DNA reads TGTGCCACCAGCAGAGAAGGGGTCTCCTACAATGAGCAGTTCTTC. Its translation: CATSREGVSYNEQFF.

Here the CDR3 DNA reads TGTGCCAGCAGACAGGGGTATAATTCACCCCTCCACTTT. This encodes CASRQGYNSPLHF. V gene TRBV6-5 combines with J gene TRBJ1-6; TRBD1 matches at 7 bases. The germline gives CDR1 MNHEY, CDR2 SVGAGI. Germline trimming cut 6 bases from V and 4 bases from J; bases unmatched to any gene: 0. The length of the CDR3 is 13 residues.

This chain connects TRBV5-8 to TRBJ1-1; D unresolved. V was trimmed by 7 bases and J by 2 bases, leaving 15 bases between them. The germline V gene encodes CDR1 SGHTS and CDR2 YDEGEE. This CDR3 is 14 amino acids long. CDR3 bases: TGTGCCAGCGTCAACGTTCAGGCCAACACTGAAGCTTTCTTT. Amino acids: CASVNVQANTEAFF.

This chain links TRBV19 with TRBJ2-7, with 9 bases lining up with TRBD2. With 1 base clipped from V and 6 bases from J, the junction kept 4 bases outside the gene matches. Germline V lookup: CDR1 LNHDA, CDR2 SQIVND (reference sequence). The CDR3 sequence is 14 residues long. CDR3 nucleotides: TGTGCCAGTAGTATAGGCATACTAGCGGGCGAGCAGTACTTC. Encoded protein: CASSIGILAGEQYF.

The sample holds one count of this clone. This rearrangement joins TRBV9 to TRBJ2-7, with TRBD1 identical over 11 bases. CDR1 and CDR2 (germline): SGDLS, YYNGEE. The CDR3 sequence is 15 residues long. V trimming: 3 bases; J trimming: 4 bases; junction bases outside the gene matches: 6. In nucleotides, the CDR3 is TGTGCCAGCAGCGCCGGACAGGGGGCGAGTTACGAGCAGTACTTC. This codes for CASSAGQGASYEQYF.

V is TRBV3-1 (or the pseudogene TRBV3-2) and J is TRBJ1-2; 9 nucleotides agree with TRBD1. Germline V CDR1 and CDR2: LGHDT, YNNKEL (reference sequence). V shed 0 bases, J shed 2 bases, and the junction held 4 bases outside the gene matches. The length of the CDR3 is 16 residues. CDR3: CASSQEGQGPNYGYTF. CDR3 nucleotides: TGTGCCAGCAGCCAAGAGGGACAGGGCCCAAACTATGGCTACACCTTC.

The chain combines TRBV10-3 with TRBJ2-7; 8 bases line up with TRBD1. J gave up 0 bases and V 4 bases, and 8 bases lay outside the gene matches. Germline V gene lookup returns CDR1 ENHRY and CDR2 SYGVKD. CDR3 length: 16 residues. The chain's CDR3 is CAISAARQGASYEQYF. The CDR3 DNA reads as TGTGCCATCAGTGCCGCGCGGCAGGGGGCCTCCTACGAGCAGTACTTC.

The chain carries TRBV27 and TRBJ2-1, with a possible D match to TRBD2 (5 bases). Germline V gene sequence: CDR1 MNHEY, CDR2 SMNVEV (reference sequence). The CDR3 extends over 12 amino acids. V gave up 3 bases and J gave up 8 bases, with 8 bases separating them. CDR3 loop: CASSFRGYEQFF. The CDR3 bases are TGTGCCAGCAGTTTTCGGGGTTATGAGCAGTTCTTC.

The chain has TRBV5-1 and TRBJ1-2; 8 bases fit TRBD1. Germline CDR1 and CDR2: SGHRS and YFSETQ. Trimming took 5 bases from V and 10 from J; bases not matched to a gene: 13. This CDR3 has 14 amino acids. The CDR3 here is CASRPSATGALYTF. CDR3 nucleotide sequence: TGCGCCAGCAGGCCATCGGCGACAGGGGCCCTCTACACCTTC.

The V gene is TRBV30, the J gene TRBJ2-7; D is undetermined. This CDR3 spans 11 amino acids. The V gene lost 1 base and the J gene lost 6 bases, with 7 bases spanning the gap. Per the germline V gene, CDR1 is GTSNPN and CDR2 is SVGIG (reference sequence). The CDR3 protein is CAWSGPLEQYF. The CDR3 DNA sequence: TGTGCCTGGAGTGGGCCGCTCGAGCAGTACTTC.

The chain has TRBV29-1 and TRBJ2-7; TRBD1 is a possible D gene (6 bases). Trimming took 0 bases from V and 6 from J, leaving 21 bases between them. Germline CDR1 is SQVTM and CDR2 is ANQGSEA. The CDR3 spans 16 residues. This chain's CDR3 is CSVEDRVGQGIGEQYF. Written as DNA, the CDR3 is TGCAGCGTTGAAGATCGCGTTGGCCAGGGGATAGGCGAGCAGTACTTC.

A remark on this clone: This sample includes further DNA sequences coding for the same CDR3. The rearrangement uses TRBV6-5 and TRBJ1-1; D might be TRBD1 (6 bases). In germline, CDR1 is MNHEY, CDR2 SVGAGI. The V end was cut by 6 bases, the J end by 1 base, with 9 bases between. The CDR3 loop spans 13 amino acids. CDR3 coding DNA: TGTGCCAGCAGCTGGACAGCGAACACTGAAGCTTTCTTT. It specifies CASSWTANTEAFF.

The chain is built from TRBV10-2 and TRBJ1-2, with 9 bases identical to TRBD1. The CDR3 loop spans 15 amino acids. The junction had 9 bases not matched to a gene; V was cut back by 10 bases and J by 0 bases. In germline, CDR1 is WSHSY, CDR2 SAAADI. The CDR3 sequence: CATWDRETPNYGYTF. The CDR3 bases are TGCGCCACCTGGGACAGGGAGACCCCTAACTATGGCTACACCTTC.

A single count supports this clone. The V gene is TRBV24-1, the J gene TRBJ2-2; D might be TRBD1 (6 bases). Between the trimmed V and J ends, which lost 2 bases and 4 bases, there was a span of 10 bases. Germline assignment: CDR1 KGHDR and CDR2 SFDVKD. The CDR3 consists of 15 residues. CDR3 coding DNA: TGTGCCACCAGTGATTCCCAGGGGTTCACCGGGGAGCTGTTTTTT. This sequence encodes CATSDSQGFTGELFF.

The rearrangement links TRBV7-3 to TRBJ1-1; maybe TRBD1 (5 bases). The V gene's germline CDR1 is SGHTA and CDR2 FQGTGA. V was shortened by 2 bases and J by 4 bases, with 11 bases between the two germline ends. The CDR3 extends over 14 amino acids. Here the CDR3 DNA reads TGTGCCAGCAGCTTAGGGGCGGAGAGCACTGAAGCTTTCTTT. Translated, it gives CASSLGAESTEAFF. Complete variable domain (other parts from reference TRBV7-3 and TRBJ1-1): GAGVSQTPSNKVTEKGKYVELRCDPISGHTALYWYRQSLGQGPEFLIYFQGTGAADDSGLPNDRFFAVRPEGSVSTLKIQRTERGDSAVYLCASSLGAESTEAFFGQGTRLTVV.

This chain links TRBV5-1 with TRBJ2-1; possibly TRBD1 for D (6 bases). CDR1 and CDR2 (germline): SGHRS, YFSETQ. V lost 3 bases and J lost 10, with 14 bases in between. This CDR3 is 13 amino acids long. CDR3 protein: CASSWGTGTEQFF. The CDR3 DNA reads as TGCGCCAGCAGCTGGGGGACGGGGACAGAGCAGTTCTTC.

The chain joins TRBV6-6 to TRBJ2-1, with 12 positions matching TRBD2. V shed 5 bases and J 9 bases; nucleotides not matched to a gene: 14. Germline CDR1 MNHNY, CDR2 SVGAGI (reference sequence). The CDR3 runs to 17 residues. The CDR3 protein is CASSRQPLAGGRVEQFF. CDR3 DNA sequence: TGTGCCAGCAGTCGGCAACCTCTAGCGGGGGGGCGGGTTGAGCAGTTCTTC.

V is TRBV12-5 and J is TRBJ1-2, with D possibly being TRBD1 (5 bases). The V gene lost 3 bases and the J gene lost 2 bases, with 10 bases spanning the gap. The CDR3 is 14 amino acids. CDR1 and CDR2 (germline): LGHNT, FRNRAP. The CDR3 reads CASGFWTTNYGYTF. CDR3 nucleotides: TGTGCTAGTGGTTTTTGGACAACAAACTATGGCTACACCTTC.

V usage is TRBV27 and J usage is TRBJ1-2; possible D gene TRBD1, 6 bases. Germline CDR1 reads MNHEY; CDR2 reads SMNVEV (reference sequence). V was cut by 4 bases and J by 4 bases, with 19 bases left in between. There are 16 residues in the CDR3. The CDR3 DNA is TGTGCCAGCAGTTCCCCCTCGACAGGAAAAGGCTATGGCTACACCTTC. It specifies CASSSPSTGKGYGYTF.

The chain employs TRBV9 and TRBJ2-7; 8 positions agree with TRBD1. In germline, CDR1 is SGDLS, CDR2 YYNGEE. This CDR3 spans 15 amino acids. V gave up 3 bases and J gave up 5 bases; unmatched junction bases: 10. Here the CDR3 reads CASSAGQGMVHEQYF. CDR3 coding DNA: TGTGCCAGCAGCGCCGGACAGGGTATGGTCCACGAGCAGTACTTC.

The chain joins TRBV7-9 to TRBJ1-2; TRBD1 might be the D (6 bases). The CDR3 runs to 13 residues. In germline, CDR1 is SEHNR, CDR2 FQNEAQ (reference sequence). V was cut by 2 bases and J by 8 bases, with 12 bases left in between. The DNA for the CDR3 is TGTGCCAGCAGCTTACTACAGGGAGGGGGCTACACCTTC. It codes for CASSLLQGGGYTF.

The gene calls are TRBV5-1 and TRBJ2-1; a weak D match, TRBD1 (5 bases). This CDR3 is built from 14 residues. The germline V gene has CDR1 SGHRS and CDR2 YFSETQ. The V end was cut by 0 bases, the J end by 4 bases, with 8 bases between. The CDR3 spells CASSLGGEYNEQFF. CDR3 coding DNA: TGCGCCAGCAGCTTGGGGGGCGAATACAATGAGCAGTTCTTC.

V usage is TRBV7-3 and J usage is TRBJ2-2; 8 bases fit TRBD2. CDR3 size: 15 residues. Per the germline V gene, CDR1 is SGHTA and CDR2 is FQGTGA. J gave up 0 bases and V 4 bases, and 1 base lay outside the gene matches. As DNA, the CDR3 is TGTGCCAGCAGCTCTAGCGGGCCGAACACCGGGGAGCTGTTTTTT. Translating it yields CASSSSGPNTGELFF.

V usage is TRBV2 and J usage is TRBJ1-2; 7 bases agree with TRBD1. The germline gives CDR1 SNHLY, CDR2 FYNNEI. The V segment lost 2 bases and the J segment 4 bases; nucleotides outside the gene matches: 1. CDR3 length: 13 amino acids. CDR3 nucleotide sequence: TGTGCCAGCAGTGAAAGGGACAGCTATGGCTACACCTTC. It translates to CASSERDSYGYTF.

A single count supports this clone. The CDR3 sequence: CASSQPIKGKGTEAFF. DNA of the CDR3: TGCGCCAGCAGCCAACCTATCAAGGGGAAGGGGACTGAAGCTTTCTTT. This chain joins TRBV4-1 and TRBJ1-1, with TRBD1 as a possible D gene (5 bases). The V and J ends lost 2 bases and 5 bases respectively, with 18 bases between them. CDR3 size: 16 residues. Germline V gene lookup returns CDR1 MGHRA and CDR2 YSYEKL.